This T cell receptor (beta chain) was profiled in a study of blood T cells in healthy people across ages. A J-beta primer mix and a sample-barcoded 5' primer were used in a second PCR of about 7 to 12 cycles. TCRdb fed the 5' RACE reads into MiXCR, producing one record per CDR3 protein. This table holds 500,000 to 650,000 distinct CDR3 sequences, roughly a quarter found once. A few counts support this clonotype. Per germline, CDR1 SEHNR and CDR2 FQNEAQ (reference sequence). The V gene end was trimmed by 5 bases and the J gene end by 4 bases; junction bases not matched to a gene: 4. This CDR3 is 13 amino acids long. This sample also appeared in a second study, on T cells of mothers and their children. From that paper: Slightly higher, non-significant overlap characterized related mother-child pairs relative to unrelated pairs.

This TCR was sampled from a boy aged 2 to 10 in good health. The specimen was blood. The chain links TRBV7-9 to TRBJ1-2; TRBD1 matches 7 bases. The CDR3 sequence is CASSPTGIYGYTF. The CDR3 DNA reads TGTGCCAGCAGCCCGACAGGGATCTATGGCTACACCTTC.